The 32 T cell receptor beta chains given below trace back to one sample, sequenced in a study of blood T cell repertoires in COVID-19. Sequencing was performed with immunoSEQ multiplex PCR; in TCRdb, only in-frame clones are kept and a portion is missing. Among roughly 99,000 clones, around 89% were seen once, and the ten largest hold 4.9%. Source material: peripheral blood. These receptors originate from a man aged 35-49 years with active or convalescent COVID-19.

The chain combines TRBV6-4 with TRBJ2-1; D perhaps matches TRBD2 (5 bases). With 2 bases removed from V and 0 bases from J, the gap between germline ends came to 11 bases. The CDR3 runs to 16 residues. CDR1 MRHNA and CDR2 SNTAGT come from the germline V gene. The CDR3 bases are TGTGCCAGCAGTGACGACTACCCTAGCTCCTACAATGAGCAGTTCTTC. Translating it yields CASSDDYPSSYNEQFF.

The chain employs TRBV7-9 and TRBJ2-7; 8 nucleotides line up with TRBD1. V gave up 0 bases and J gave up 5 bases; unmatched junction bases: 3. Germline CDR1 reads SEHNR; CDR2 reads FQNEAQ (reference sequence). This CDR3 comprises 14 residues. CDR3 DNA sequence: TGTGCCAGCAGCTTAGCGGACAGGGTCCACGAGCAGTACTTC. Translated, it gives CASSLADRVHEQYF.

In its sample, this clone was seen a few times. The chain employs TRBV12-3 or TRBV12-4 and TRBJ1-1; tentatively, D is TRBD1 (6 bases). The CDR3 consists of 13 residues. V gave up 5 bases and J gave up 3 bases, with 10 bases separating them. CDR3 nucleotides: TGTGCCAGCAGTGGTCAGGGGCACACTGAAGCTTTCTTT. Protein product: CASSGQGHTEAFF.

Written as DNA, the CDR3 is TGTGCCAGTAGTCTCGGCAGGGGTCCCTACAATGAGCAGTTCTTC. Encoded protein: CASSLGRGPYNEQFF. The chain links TRBV19 to TRBJ2-1, with D possibly being TRBD1 (6 bases). This CDR3 is 15 amino acids long. V was shortened by 5 bases and J by 2 bases, with 13 bases between the two germline ends. Germline assignment: CDR1 LNHDA and CDR2 SQIVND (reference sequence).

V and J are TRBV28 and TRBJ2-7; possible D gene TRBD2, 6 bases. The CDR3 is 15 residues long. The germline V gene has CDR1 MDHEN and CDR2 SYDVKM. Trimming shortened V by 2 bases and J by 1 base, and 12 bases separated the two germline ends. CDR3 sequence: CASSLSGYSSYEQYF. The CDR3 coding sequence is TGTGCCAGCAGTTTAAGCGGGTACTCTTCCTACGAGCAGTACTTC.

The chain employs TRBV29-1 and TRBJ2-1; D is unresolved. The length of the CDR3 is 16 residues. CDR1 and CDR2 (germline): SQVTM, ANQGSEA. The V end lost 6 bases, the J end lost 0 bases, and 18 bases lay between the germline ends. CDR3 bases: TGCAGCGTCCCCCCAGGCCGAGACCTCTCCTACAATGAGCAGTTCTTC. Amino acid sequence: CSVPPGRDLSYNEQFF.

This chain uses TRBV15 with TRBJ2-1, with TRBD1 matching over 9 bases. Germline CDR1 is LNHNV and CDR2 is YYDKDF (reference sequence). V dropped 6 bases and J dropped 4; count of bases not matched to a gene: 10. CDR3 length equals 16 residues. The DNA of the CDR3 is TGTGCCACCAGTTTCCGCGGGACAGGGAGGTACAATGAGCAGTTCTTC. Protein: CATSFRGTGRYNEQFF.

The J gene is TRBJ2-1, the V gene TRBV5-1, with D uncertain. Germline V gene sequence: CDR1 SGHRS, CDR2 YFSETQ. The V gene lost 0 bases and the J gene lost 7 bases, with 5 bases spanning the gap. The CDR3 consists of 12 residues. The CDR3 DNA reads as TGCGCCAGCAGCTTGGACACGAATGAGCAGTTCTTC. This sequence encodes CASSLDTNEQFF.

This CDR3 is CASSPRFGTGVGGELFF. The CDR3 DNA sequence: TGTGCCAGCAGCCCCCGATTCGGGACAGGCGTTGGCGGGGAGCTGTTTTTT. This chain connects TRBV7-2 to TRBJ2-2; TRBD1 aligns across 8 bases. The trim removed 5 bases at V and 7 bases at J, leaving 15 bases unmatched. The CDR3 extends over 17 amino acids. Germline CDR1 and CDR2: SGHTA and FQGNSA.

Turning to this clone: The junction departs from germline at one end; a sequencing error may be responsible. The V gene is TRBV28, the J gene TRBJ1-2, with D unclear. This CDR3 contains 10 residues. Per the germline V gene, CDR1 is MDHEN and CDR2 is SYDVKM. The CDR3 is CASSLSRPHF. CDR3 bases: TGTGCCAGCAGTTTAAGCAGGCCGCACTTC.

The DNA of the CDR3 is TGTGCCAGCAGTTTAGCAGGGGTAGGGGAGCAGTACTTC. It codes for CASSLAGVGEQYF. V gene TRBV12-3 or TRBV12-4 combines with J gene TRBJ2-7; TRBD1 is a possible D gene (5 bases). The CDR3 runs 13 residues. V was cut by 0 bases and J by 7 bases, with 10 bases left in between.

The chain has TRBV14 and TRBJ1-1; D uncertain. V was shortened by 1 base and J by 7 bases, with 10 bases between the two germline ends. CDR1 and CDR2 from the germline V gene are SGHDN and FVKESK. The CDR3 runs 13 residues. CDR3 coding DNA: TGTGCCAGCAGCCAAGGTTACACAAGTGAAGCTTTCTTT. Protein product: CASSQGYTSEAFF.

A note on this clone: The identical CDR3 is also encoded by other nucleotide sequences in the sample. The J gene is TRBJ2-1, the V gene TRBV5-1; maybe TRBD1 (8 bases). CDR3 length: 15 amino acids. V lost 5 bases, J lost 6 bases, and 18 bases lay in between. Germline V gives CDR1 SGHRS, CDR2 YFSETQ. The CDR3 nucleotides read TGCGCCAGCAGTTCACAGGGGGGGCGGAGCAATGAGCAGTTCTTC. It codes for CASSSQGGRSNEQFF.

This chain's CDR3 is CASRLQGEGHSPLHF. CDR3 sequence (DNA): TGCGCCAGCAGGTTACAGGGAGAAGGACATTCACCCCTCCACTTT. The chain has TRBV5-1 and TRBJ1-6; a weak D match, TRBD1 (6 bases). V shed 5 bases and J shed 8 bases, with 17 bases lying between them. The germline V gene encodes CDR1 SGHRS and CDR2 YFSETQ. The CDR3 has 15 amino acids. The full variable domain, in which reference TRBV5-1 and TRBJ1-6 provide the parts outside the CDR3, is KAGVTQTPRYLIKTRGQQVTLSCSPISGHRSVSWYQQTPGQGLQFLFEYFSETQRNKGNFPGRFSGRQFSNSRSEMNVSTLELGDSALYLCASRLQGEGHSPLHFGNGTRLTVT.

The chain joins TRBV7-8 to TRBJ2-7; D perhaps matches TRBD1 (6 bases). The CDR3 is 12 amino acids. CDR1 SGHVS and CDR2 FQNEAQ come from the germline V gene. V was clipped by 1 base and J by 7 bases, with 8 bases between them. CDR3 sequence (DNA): TGTGCCAGCAGCTTAGAAGGGGGAGAGCAGTACTTC. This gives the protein CASSLEGGEQYF.

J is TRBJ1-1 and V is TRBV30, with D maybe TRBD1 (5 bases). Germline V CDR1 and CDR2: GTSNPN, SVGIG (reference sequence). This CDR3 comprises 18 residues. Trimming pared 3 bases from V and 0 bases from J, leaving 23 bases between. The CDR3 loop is CAWSLTRGIPPMNTEAFF. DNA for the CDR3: TGTGCCTGGAGCCTAACCCGGGGGATCCCCCCGATGAACACTGAAGCTTTCTTT.

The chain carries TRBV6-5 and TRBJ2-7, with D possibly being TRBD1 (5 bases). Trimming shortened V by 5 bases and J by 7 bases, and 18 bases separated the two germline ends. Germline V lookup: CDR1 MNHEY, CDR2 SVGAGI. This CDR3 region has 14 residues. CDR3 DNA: TGTGCCAGCAGTCCTCACTGGGGCCTGTTAGAGCAGTACTTC. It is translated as CASSPHWGLLEQYF.

The CDR3 region has the DNA TGTGCCAGCAGCGGACAGGTTGAAGCTTTCTTT. Protein: CASSGQVEAFF. V and J are TRBV7-3 and TRBJ1-1, with 7 bases aligning to TRBD1. The CDR3 sequence is 11 residues long. Germline values: CDR1 SGHTA, CDR2 FQGTGA. With 5 bases clipped from V and 7 bases from J, the junction kept 1 base outside the gene matches.

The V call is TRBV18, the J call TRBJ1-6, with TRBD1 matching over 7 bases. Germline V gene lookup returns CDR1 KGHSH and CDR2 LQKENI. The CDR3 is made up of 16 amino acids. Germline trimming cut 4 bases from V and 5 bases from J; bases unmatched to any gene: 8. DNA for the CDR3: TGTGCCAGCTCACTCGTACAAACAGGGGATAATTCACCCCTCCACTTT. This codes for CASSLVQTGDNSPLHF.

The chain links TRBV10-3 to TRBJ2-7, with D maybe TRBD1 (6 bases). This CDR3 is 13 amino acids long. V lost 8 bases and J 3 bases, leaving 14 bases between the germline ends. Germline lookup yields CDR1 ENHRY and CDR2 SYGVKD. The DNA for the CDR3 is TGTGCCATCGGCCGGACAGATAGCTACGAGCAGTACTTC. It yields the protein CAIGRTDSYEQYF.

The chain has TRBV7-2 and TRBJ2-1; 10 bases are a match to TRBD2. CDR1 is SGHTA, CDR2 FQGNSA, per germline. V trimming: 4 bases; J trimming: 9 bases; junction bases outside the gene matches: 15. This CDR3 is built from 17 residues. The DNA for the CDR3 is TGTGCCAGCAGCTCCCTCACTAGCGGGAAGACGGCACTTGAGCAGTTCTTC. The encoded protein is CASSSLTSGKTALEQFF.

DNA of the CDR3: TGTGCCAGCAGTTACTCTCCCGGGGGGGCTACAGATACGCAGTATTTT. Translating gives CASSYSPGGATDTQYF. The chain has TRBV6-5 and TRBJ2-3; 8 nucleotides agree with TRBD2. Trimming at V came to 0 bases and at J to 3 bases, leaving 5 bases not matched to a gene. This CDR3 is built from 16 residues. The germline V gene has CDR1 MNHEY and CDR2 SVGAGI.

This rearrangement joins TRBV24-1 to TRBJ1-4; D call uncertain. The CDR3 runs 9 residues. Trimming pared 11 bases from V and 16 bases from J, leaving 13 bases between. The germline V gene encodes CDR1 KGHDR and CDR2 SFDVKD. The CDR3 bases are TGTGCCAAGAGGGAGTGGGGGTTTTTT. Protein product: CAKREWGFF.

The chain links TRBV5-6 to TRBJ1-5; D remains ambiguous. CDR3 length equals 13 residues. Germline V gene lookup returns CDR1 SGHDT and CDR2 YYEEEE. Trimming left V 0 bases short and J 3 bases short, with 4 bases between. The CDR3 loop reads CASSLGVNQPQHF. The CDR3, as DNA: TGTGCCAGCAGCTTGGGAGTCAATCAGCCCCAGCATTTT.

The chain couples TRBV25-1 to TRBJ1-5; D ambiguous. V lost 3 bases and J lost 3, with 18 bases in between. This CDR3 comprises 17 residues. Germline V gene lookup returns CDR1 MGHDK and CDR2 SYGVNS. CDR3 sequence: CASSDTSAALTNQPQHF. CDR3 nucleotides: TGTGCCAGCAGTGATACTTCAGCGGCACTTACCAATCAGCCCCAGCATTTT.

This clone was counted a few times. The CDR3 reads CASSITGPGGSYEQYF. For the CDR3, the DNA is TGTGCCAGCAGCATTACAGGGCCGGGGGGCTCCTACGAGCAGTACTTC. This chain uses TRBV28 with TRBJ2-7; weak D call: TRBD2 (7 bases). This CDR3 is 16 amino acids long. V was clipped by 6 bases and J by 0 bases, with 18 bases between them. In germline, CDR1 is MDHEN, CDR2 SYDVKM.

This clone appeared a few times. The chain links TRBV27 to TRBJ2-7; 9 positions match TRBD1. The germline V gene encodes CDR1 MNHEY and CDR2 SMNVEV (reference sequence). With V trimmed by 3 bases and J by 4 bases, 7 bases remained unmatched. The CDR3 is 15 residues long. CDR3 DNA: TGTGCCAGCAGTTTCACGGGACAGGGATTTTACGAGCAGTACTTC. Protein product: CASSFTGQGFYEQYF.

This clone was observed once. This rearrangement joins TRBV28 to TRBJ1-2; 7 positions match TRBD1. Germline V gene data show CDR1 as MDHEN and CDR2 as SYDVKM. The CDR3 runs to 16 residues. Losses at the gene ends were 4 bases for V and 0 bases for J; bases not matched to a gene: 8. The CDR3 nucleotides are TGTGCCAGCAGTTGGGGCCACGGGACAGCTAACTATGGCTACACCTTC. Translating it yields CASSWGHGTANYGYTF.

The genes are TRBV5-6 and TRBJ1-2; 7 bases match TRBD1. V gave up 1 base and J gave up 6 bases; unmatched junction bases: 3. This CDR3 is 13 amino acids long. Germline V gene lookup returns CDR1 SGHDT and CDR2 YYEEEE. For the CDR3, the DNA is TGTGCCAGCAGCTTGAGACAGGGTAATGGCTACACCTTC. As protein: CASSLRQGNGYTF.

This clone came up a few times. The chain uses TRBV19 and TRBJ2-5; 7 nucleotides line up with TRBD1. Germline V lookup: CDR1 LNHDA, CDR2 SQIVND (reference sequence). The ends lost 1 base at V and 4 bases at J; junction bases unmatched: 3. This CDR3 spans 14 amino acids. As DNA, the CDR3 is TGTGCCAGTAGTATAGGAGGGGGCGGAGAGACCCAGTACTTC. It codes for CASSIGGGGETQYF.

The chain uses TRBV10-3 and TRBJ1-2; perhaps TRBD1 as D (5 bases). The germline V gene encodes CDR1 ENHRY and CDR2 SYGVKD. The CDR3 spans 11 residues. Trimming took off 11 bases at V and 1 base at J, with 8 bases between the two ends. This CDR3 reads CASGGNYGYTF. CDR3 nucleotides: TGTGCCTCCGGGGGTAACTATGGCTACACCTTC.

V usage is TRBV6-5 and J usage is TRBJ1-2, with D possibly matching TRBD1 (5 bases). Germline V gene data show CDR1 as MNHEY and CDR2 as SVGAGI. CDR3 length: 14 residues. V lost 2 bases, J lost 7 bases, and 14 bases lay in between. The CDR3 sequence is CASSYDLAGVGYTF. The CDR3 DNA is TGTGCCAGCAGTTACGATTTAGCGGGGGTTGGCTACACCTTC.